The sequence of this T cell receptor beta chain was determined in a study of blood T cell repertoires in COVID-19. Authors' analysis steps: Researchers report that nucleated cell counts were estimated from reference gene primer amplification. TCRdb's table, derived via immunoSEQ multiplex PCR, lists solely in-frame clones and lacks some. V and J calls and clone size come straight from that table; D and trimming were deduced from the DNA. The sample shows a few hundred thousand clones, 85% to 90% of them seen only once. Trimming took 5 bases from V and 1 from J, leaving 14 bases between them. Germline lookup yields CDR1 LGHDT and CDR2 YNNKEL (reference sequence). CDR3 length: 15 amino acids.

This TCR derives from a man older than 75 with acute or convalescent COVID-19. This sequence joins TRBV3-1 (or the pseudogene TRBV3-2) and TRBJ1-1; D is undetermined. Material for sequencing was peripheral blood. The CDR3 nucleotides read TGTGCCAGCAGCTTAAGCGCAACAAGGAACACTGAAGCTTTCTTT. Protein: CASSLSATRNTEAFF.